This TCR beta chain was captured in a study of blood T cells in healthy people across ages. Whole-study findings and limits: Percentage of naive T cells showed a strong correlation with TCR beta diversity.

Germline CDR1 is MNHEY and CDR2 is SVGAGI. The CDR3 totals 16 residues. With 2 bases removed from V and 6 bases from J, the gap between germline ends came to 18 bases. Comments on this clonotype: Its specificity is not known.

Total RNA extracted from each sample amounted to at least 6 micrograms. Then a second PCR, running roughly 7 to 11 cycles, was carried out with a sample-barcoded 5' primer and a J-beta primer mix. Template switching added a 12-random-nucleotide identifier to every cDNA molecule. MiXCR was run by TCRdb on the 5' RACE reads, yielding one entry per CDR3 protein. The table lists about 1.4 million distinct CDR3 sequences, approximately 59% of them singletons. The chain recombines TRBV6-5 with TRBJ2-3; weak D call: TRBD2 (5 bases). Sequencing was done on a sample of blood. The receptor was isolated from a young man in good health. This CDR3 is CASSYRWTGGPDTQYF. The CDR3, as DNA: TGTGCCAGCAGTTACAGGTGGACCGGAGGTCCGGATACGCAGTATTTT.